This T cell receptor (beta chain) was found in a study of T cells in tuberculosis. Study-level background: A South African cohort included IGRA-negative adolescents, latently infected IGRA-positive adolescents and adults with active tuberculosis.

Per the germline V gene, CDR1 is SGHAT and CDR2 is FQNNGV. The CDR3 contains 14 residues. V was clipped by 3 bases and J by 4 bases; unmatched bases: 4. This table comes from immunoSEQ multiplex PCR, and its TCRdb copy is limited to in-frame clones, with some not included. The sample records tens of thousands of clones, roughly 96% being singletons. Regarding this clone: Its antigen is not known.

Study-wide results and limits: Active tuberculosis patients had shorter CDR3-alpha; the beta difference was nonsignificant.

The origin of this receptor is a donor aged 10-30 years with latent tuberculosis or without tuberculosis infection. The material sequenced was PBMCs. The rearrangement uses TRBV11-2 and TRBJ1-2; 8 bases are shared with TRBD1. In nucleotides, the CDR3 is TGTGCCAGCAGCTTGTGGGGACAGGTCTATGGCTACACCTTC. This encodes CASSLWGQVYGYTF. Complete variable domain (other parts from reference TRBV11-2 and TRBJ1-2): EAGVAQSPRYKIIEKRQSVAFWCNPISGHATLYWYQQILGQGPKLLIQFQNNGVVDDSQLPKDRFSAERLKGVDSTLKIQPAKLEDSAVYLCASSLWGQVYGYTFGSGTRLTVV.